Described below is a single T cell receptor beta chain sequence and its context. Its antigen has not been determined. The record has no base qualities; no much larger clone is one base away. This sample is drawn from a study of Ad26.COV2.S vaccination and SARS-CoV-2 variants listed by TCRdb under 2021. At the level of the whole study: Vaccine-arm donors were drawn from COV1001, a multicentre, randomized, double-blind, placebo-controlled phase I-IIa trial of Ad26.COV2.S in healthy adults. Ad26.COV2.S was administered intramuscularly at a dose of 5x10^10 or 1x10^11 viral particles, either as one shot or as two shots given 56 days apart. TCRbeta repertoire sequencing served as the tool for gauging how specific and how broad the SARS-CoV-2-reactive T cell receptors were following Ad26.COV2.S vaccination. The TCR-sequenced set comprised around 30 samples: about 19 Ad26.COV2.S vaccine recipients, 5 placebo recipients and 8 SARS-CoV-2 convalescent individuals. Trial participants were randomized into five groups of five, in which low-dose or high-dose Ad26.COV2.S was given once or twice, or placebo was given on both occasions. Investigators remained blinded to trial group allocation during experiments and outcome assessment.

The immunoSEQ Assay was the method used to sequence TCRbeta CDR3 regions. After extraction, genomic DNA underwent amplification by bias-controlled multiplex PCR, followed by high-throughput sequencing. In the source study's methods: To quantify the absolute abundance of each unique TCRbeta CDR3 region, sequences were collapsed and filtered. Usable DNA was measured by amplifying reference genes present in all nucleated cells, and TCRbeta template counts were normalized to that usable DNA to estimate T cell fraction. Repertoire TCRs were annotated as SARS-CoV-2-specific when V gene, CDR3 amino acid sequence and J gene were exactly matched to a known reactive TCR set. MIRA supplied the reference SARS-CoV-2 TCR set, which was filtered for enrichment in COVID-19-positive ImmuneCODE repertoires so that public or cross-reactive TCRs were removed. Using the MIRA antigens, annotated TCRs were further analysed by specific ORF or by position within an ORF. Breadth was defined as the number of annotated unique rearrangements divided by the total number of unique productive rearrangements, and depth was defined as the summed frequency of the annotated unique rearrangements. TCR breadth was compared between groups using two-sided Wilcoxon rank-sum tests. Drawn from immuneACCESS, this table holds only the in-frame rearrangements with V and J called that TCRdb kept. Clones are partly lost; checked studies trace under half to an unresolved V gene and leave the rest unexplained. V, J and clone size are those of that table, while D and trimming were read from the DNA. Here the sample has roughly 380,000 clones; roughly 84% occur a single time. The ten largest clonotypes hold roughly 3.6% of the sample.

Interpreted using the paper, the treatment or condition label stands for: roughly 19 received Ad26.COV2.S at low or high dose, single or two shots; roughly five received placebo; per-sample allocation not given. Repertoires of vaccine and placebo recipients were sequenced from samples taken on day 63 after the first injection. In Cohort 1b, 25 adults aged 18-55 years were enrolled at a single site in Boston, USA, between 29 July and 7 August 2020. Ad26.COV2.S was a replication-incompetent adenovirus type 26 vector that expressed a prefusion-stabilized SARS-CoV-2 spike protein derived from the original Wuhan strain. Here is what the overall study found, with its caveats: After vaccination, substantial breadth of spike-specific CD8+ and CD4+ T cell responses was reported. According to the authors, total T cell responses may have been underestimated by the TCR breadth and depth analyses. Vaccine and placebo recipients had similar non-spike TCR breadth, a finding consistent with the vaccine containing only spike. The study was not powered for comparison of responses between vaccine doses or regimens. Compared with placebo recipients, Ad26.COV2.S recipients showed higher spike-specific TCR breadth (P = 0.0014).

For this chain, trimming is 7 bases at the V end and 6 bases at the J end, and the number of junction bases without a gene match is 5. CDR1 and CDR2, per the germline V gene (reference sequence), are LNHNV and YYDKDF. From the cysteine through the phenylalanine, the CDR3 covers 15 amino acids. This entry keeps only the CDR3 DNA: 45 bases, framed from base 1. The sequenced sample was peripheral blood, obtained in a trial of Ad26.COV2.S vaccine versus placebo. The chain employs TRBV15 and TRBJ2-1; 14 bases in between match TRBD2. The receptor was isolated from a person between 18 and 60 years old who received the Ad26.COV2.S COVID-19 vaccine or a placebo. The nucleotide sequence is TGTGCCACCACCCCGACTAGCGGGGGGGCCAATGAGCAGTTCTTC. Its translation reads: CATTPTSGGANEQFF.